The next 21 T cell receptor beta chains were all read from a single sample in a study of post-analysis software for immune sequencing data. The library was made from cDNA and included unique molecular identifiers. TCRdb re-analysed the PCR reads in MiXCR, keeping a single row per CDR3 protein. The repertoire holds approximately 770,000 distinct CDR3 sequences, with about 45% as singletons. Study results and limitations: Included in a set of five TRBV segments more frequent in patients than controls were TRBV5-6, TRBV5-1 and TRBV20-1.

Their antigen targets remain unknown. Sequencing was performed on blood. The receptors stem from a girl between 10 and 17 years old with multiple sclerosis.

A few counts support this clonotype. The rearrangement uses TRBV5-1 and TRBJ2-1; 7 bases are shared with TRBD2. The CDR3 is 14 residues long. Trimming removed 5 bases from V and 3 bases from J; junction bases left unmatched: 5. From germline, CDR1 is SGHRS and CDR2 YFSETQ. The chain's CDR3 is CASRGGPVYNEQFF. CDR3 DNA: TGCGCCAGCAGGGGAGGGCCTGTCTACAATGAGCAGTTCTTC.

This clonotype was observed a handful of times. This rearrangement joins TRBV9 to TRBJ2-3; 11 nucleotides match TRBD2. With V trimmed by 7 bases and J by 0 bases, 1 base remained unmatched. The CDR3 extends over 14 amino acids. Germline V gene lookup returns CDR1 SGDLS and CDR2 YYNGEE. In DNA, the CDR3 is TGTGCCAGCGGGACTAGCGGAAGCACAGATACGCAGTATTTT. As protein: CASGTSGSTDTQYF.

This chain links TRBV27 with TRBJ2-7; D tentatively fits TRBD1 or TRBD2 (5 bases each). This CDR3 region has 15 residues. Germline CDR1 is MNHEY and CDR2 is SMNVEV (reference sequence). V dropped 2 bases and J dropped 3 bases, with 14 bases sitting between them. CDR3 amino acids: CASSLARGPNYEQYF. CDR3 sequence (DNA): TGTGCCAGCAGTTTAGCACGGGGACCAAACTACGAGCAGTACTTC.

In its sample, this clonotype was seen many times. The chain recombines TRBV20-1 with TRBJ2-1; D could derive from TRBD1 or TRBD2 (5 bases each). Germline values: CDR1 DFQATT, CDR2 SNEGSKA (reference sequence). This CDR3 has 14 residues. Trimming cost V 7 bases and J 0 bases, with 13 bases left between them. The CDR3 reads CSGGPRSSYNEQFF. The DNA for the CDR3 is TGCAGTGGGGGACCGAGGAGCTCCTACAATGAGCAGTTCTTC.

The chain recombines TRBV7-8 with TRBJ1-1; D may be TRBD1 (6 bases). V lost 6 bases to trimming and J lost 4 bases, with 15 bases between them. Germline assignment: CDR1 SGHVS and CDR2 FQNEAQ. This CDR3 has 14 residues. This CDR3 is CASRDSPMGTEAFF. The CDR3 region has the DNA TGTGCCAGCAGGGACAGCCCCATGGGCACTGAAGCTTTCTTT.

The J gene is TRBJ1-1, the V gene TRBV4-3; TRBD1 aligns across 7 bases. CDR3 size: 13 residues. The germline gives CDR1 LGHNA, CDR2 YSLEER. The J segment lost 8 bases and the V segment lost 0 bases, leaving 3 bases of the junction unmatched. Here the CDR3 DNA reads TGCGCCAGCAGCCAAGAGGACAGGAGAGAAGCTTTCTTT. This gives the protein CASSQEDRREAFF.

This clonotype was counted between two and nine times. The rearrangement joins TRBV9 to TRBJ2-7; 7 bases align to TRBD1. The end of the DNA is better explained by TRBJ2-5, so the J call may be wrong. The CDR3 consists of 14 residues. Germline assignment: CDR1 SGDLS and CDR2 YYNGEE. CDR3 in amino acids: CASSLGQPKETQYF. Here the CDR3 DNA reads TGTGCCAGCAGCTTGGGACAGCCGAAAGAGACCCAGTACTTC.

V and J are TRBV5-1 and TRBJ2-3, with 15 nucleotides matching TRBD2. CDR3 length: 17 residues. Germline V gives CDR1 SGHRS, CDR2 YFSETQ. V lost 0 bases to trimming and J lost 6 bases; unmatched junction nucleotides: 5. CDR3 DNA sequence: TGCGCCAGCAGCTTGGCCCGGACTAGCGGGAGGGCCGATACGCAGTATTTT. It yields the protein CASSLARTSGRADTQYF. Together with reference TRBV5-1 and TRBJ2-3, the CDR3 gives the full variable domain: KAGVTQTPRYLIKTRGQQVTLSCSPISGHRSVSWYQQTPGQGLQFLFEYFSETQRNKGNFPGRFSGRQFSNSRSEMNVSTLELGDSALYLCASSLARTSGRADTQYFGPGTRLTVL.

The rearrangement uses TRBV19 and TRBJ2-6, with a weak D call TRBD1 (6 bases). The CDR3 is 17 residues long. CDR1 is LNHDA and CDR2 is SQIVND in the germline V gene (reference sequence). V lost 1 base and J lost 0, with 10 bases in between. In DNA, the CDR3 is TGTGCCAGTAGTATAGGGGGGCTGAGCTCTGGGGCCAACGTCCTGACTTTC. The encoded protein is CASSIGGLSSGANVLTF.

This chain uses TRBV6-5 with TRBJ2-5, with D perhaps matching TRBD1 (6 bases). With 4 bases removed from V and 5 bases from J, the gap between germline ends came to 26 bases. The CDR3 spans 18 residues. Germline assignment: CDR1 MNHEY and CDR2 SVGAGI. The CDR3 DNA reads as TGTGCCAGCAGTTCCGGACAGAGGCTGGCCAAGGGATGGGAGACCCAGTACTTC. Residues: CASSSGQRLAKGWETQYF.

This sequence joins TRBV20-1 and TRBJ2-1, with no clear D. The V gene's germline CDR1 is DFQATT and CDR2 SNEGSKA (reference sequence). Trimming cost V 5 bases and J 10 bases, with 9 bases left between them. There are 10 residues in the CDR3. The CDR3 loop reads CSAWGTEQFF. The DNA of the CDR3 is TGCAGTGCTTGGGGTACAGAGCAGTTCTTC.

The chain recombines TRBV3-1 with TRBJ2-4, with 8 bases lining up with TRBD2. The DNA end is a closer match to TRBJ2-7, so the J assignment may be wrong. This CDR3 has 18 residues. Per germline, CDR1 LGHDT and CDR2 YNNKEL (reference sequence). The CDR3 sequence is CASSQDLAAGLEGYEQYF. Here the CDR3 DNA reads TGTGCCAGCAGCCAAGATCTTGCTGCGGGACTAGAAGGCTACGAGCAGTACTTC.

The V call is TRBV7-9, the J call TRBJ2-1; D gene unclear. V lost 1 base and J 3 bases, leaving 10 bases between the germline ends. The CDR3 totals 15 residues. CDR1 is SEHNR and CDR2 is FQNEAQ in the germline V gene (reference sequence). The CDR3 DNA reads TGTGCCAGCAGCTTAGATGGCGGAAGCTACAATGAGCAGTTCTTC. Translated: CASSLDGGSYNEQFF.

The chain couples TRBV27 to TRBJ2-5; D unresolved. V shed 2 bases and J shed 0 bases, with 13 bases lying between them. Germline assignment: CDR1 MNHEY and CDR2 SMNVEV (reference sequence). This CDR3 comprises 16 residues. The CDR3 DNA reads as TGTGCCAGCAGTTTAAAGAGCTACCCAAACCAAGAGACCCAGTACTTC. Protein product: CASSLKSYPNQETQYF.

The chain carries TRBV29-1 and TRBJ2-1; the D gene is possibly TRBD2 (6 bases). The CDR3 is made up of 16 amino acids. CDR1 is SQVTM and CDR2 is ANQGSEA in the germline V gene. The V end was cut by 7 bases, the J end by 3 bases, with 22 bases between. CDR3 sequence (DNA): TGCAGCGCGGAACCCTCTAGCGTGGGATACTACAATGAGCAGTTCTTC. It specifies CSAEPSSVGYYNEQFF.

The J gene is TRBJ1-2, the V gene TRBV15; D gene unclear. Germline V gene sequence: CDR1 LNHNV, CDR2 YYDKDF (reference sequence). V was shortened by 1 base and J by 3 bases, with 6 bases between the two germline ends. This CDR3 region has 13 residues. The CDR3 protein is CATSRGRDYGYTF. The CDR3 coding sequence is TGTGCCACCAGCAGAGGACGGGACTATGGCTACACCTTC.

V and J are TRBV6-6 and TRBJ2-4; D is perhaps TRBD1 (5 bases). Germline lookup yields CDR1 MNHNY and CDR2 SVGAGI (reference sequence). The CDR3 is made up of 17 amino acids. Trimming shortened V by 2 bases and J by 0 bases, and 14 bases separated the two germline ends. The CDR3 protein is CASSYVGASLAKNIQYF. CDR3 nucleotide sequence: TGTGCCAGCAGTTACGTAGGGGCCTCTCTAGCCAAAAACATTCAGTACTTC.

CDR3 in amino acids: CASSLGIVETQYF. The DNA of the CDR3 is TGTGCCAGCAGCTTAGGAATAGTCGAGACCCAGTACTTC. V gene TRBV11-2 combines with J gene TRBJ2-5; D is ambiguous. The length of the CDR3 is 13 residues. V was cut by 1 base and J by 5 bases, with 8 bases left in between. Germline V gene sequence: CDR1 SGHAT, CDR2 FQNNGV.

A few counts support this clonotype. The chain links TRBV29-1 to TRBJ2-3; 8 nucleotides agree with TRBD2. Germline CDR1 is SQVTM and CDR2 is ANQGSEA. This CDR3 contains 15 residues. V shed 2 bases and J 2 bases; nucleotides not matched to a gene: 6. The CDR3 loop reads CSVELSGSITDTQYF. The CDR3 nucleotides read TGCAGCGTTGAACTCAGCGGGAGTATCACAGATACGCAGTATTTT.

This clonotype was detected a few times. V usage is TRBV5-1 and J usage is TRBJ2-1, with 8 bases that match TRBD2. Losses at the gene ends were 1 base for V and 8 bases for J; bases not matched to a gene: 5. CDR1 is SGHRS and CDR2 is YFSETQ in the germline V gene. The CDR3 length is 14 residues. The CDR3 DNA follows: TGCGCCAGCAGCTTGTTCGCGGGAGGCTATGAGCAGTTCTTC. This encodes CASSLFAGGYEQFF. Filled out from reference TRBV5-1 and TRBJ2-1, the complete variable domain reads KAGVTQTPRYLIKTRGQQVTLSCSPISGHRSVSWYQQTPGQGLQFLFEYFSETQRNKGNFPGRFSGRQFSNSRSEMNVSTLELGDSALYLCASSLFAGGYEQFFGPGTRLTVL.

This clonotype was found a few times. The rearrangement uses TRBV6-5 and TRBJ2-1, with D perhaps matching TRBD1 or TRBD2 (5 bases each). The CDR3 has 15 residues. Germline V gene data show CDR1 as MNHEY and CDR2 as SVGAGI. Trimming stripped 4 bases from V and 6 bases from J, with 16 bases between. The CDR3 is CASSSSGTVTNEQFF. CDR3 sequence (DNA): TGTGCCAGCAGTTCGTCCGGGACCGTCACCAATGAGCAGTTCTTC.